This T cell receptor beta chain appears in the sequencing data of a study of shared clonotypes between healthy human individuals. As defined, naive CD8 cells were CD45RO-negative and positively selected for CCR7, with terminally differentiated effector memory CD45RA+ cells excluded. The CDR3 consists of 14 residues. CDR1 and CDR2 (germline): MNHEY, SMNVEV (reference sequence). Trimming shortened V by 6 bases and J by 3 bases, and 14 bases separated the two germline ends. The protocol was immunoSEQ multiplex PCR, while the TCRdb copy is restricted to in-frame clones and leaves out a portion. The sample records about 2.1 million clones, around 95% being singletons.

Material for sequencing was naive CD8+ T cells from PBMCs. The V call is TRBV27, the J call TRBJ1-2; no firm D call. This TCR came from a man aged 18 to 29 in good health. Some clones in this sample may be carry-over from other donors' samples. Written as DNA, the CDR3 is TGTGCCAGCAGCCCTTGGGGAGATCACTATGGCTACACCTTC. Translated: CASSPWGDHYGYTF.